These T cell receptor beta chains were read from a single sample in a study of T cell responses to AZD1222 COVID-19 vaccine. TCRdb's copy holds only in-frame clones and misses some; the assay was immunoSEQ multiplex PCR. The table lists 140,000 or so clones, about 90% of them singletons. Sequenced here: peripheral blood, sampled 28 days after the second AZD1222 dose. Source of these receptors: an adult who received the AZD1222 COVID-19 vaccine. The CDR3 runs from the conserved cysteine through the conserved F or W. Fields, in order: CDR3 protein, CDR3 DNA, V gene, clone size, J gene, CDR3 length, D gene. The D gene is left open where the match is weak. The size field is filled for only some rows; it gives once, few, many or a size class.

CASSEWGGSDTQYF,TGTGCCAGCAGCGAGTGGGGGGGATCAGATACGCAGTATTTT,TRBV9,once,TRBJ2-3,14,TRBD2
CASSFASGGGQYF,TGTGCCAGCAGTTTCGCTAGCGGAGGGGGGCAGTACTTC,TRBV28,.,TRBJ2-7,13,.
CASSLVLHVQTDSNQPQHF,TGTGCCAGCAGCTTAGTCCTTCACGTCCAAACCGATAGCAATCAGCCCCAGCATTTT,TRBV7-4,.,TRBJ1-5,19,.
CASSVEGTSYEQYF,TGTGCCAGCAGCGTAGAGGGGACGTCCTACGAGCAGTACTTC,TRBV9,.,TRBJ2-7,14,.
CASSLQGREQYF,TGCGCCAGCAGCTTGCAGGGACGGGAGCAGTACTTC,TRBV5-1,.,TRBJ2-7,12,.
CASSLAAGSSYNEQFF,TGTGCCAGCAGCTTAGCGGCCGGGAGCTCCTACAATGAGCAGTTCTTC,TRBV5-4,.,TRBJ2-1,16,.
CASSSSGGAFF,TGTGCCAGCAGCTCTTCAGGGGGAGCTTTCTTT,TRBV5-8,.,TRBJ1-1,11,TRBD1
CASARIWDSYEQYF,TGTGCTAGTGCCCGAATCTGGGACTCCTACGAGCAGTACTTC,TRBV12-5,.,TRBJ2-7,14,.
CASSTTGTALSEQYF,TGCGCCAGCAGCACTACCGGGACAGCCCTCTCCGAGCAGTACTTC,TRBV5-1,.,TRBJ2-7,15,TRBD1
CASSDGGLAKNIQYF,TGTGCCAGTAGTGACGGGGGACTGGCCAAAAACATTCAGTACTTC,TRBV19,.,TRBJ2-4,15,.
CASSIEGQGVSGANVLTF,TGTGCCAGTAGTATAGAGGGACAGGGGGTCTCTGGGGCCAACGTCCTGACTTTC,TRBV19,.,TRBJ2-6,18,TRBD1
CATSDSSSVGSYNEQFF,TGTGCCACCAGTGATTCCAGTTCCGTGGGGTCCTACAATGAGCAGTTCTTC,TRBV24-1,.,TRBJ2-1,17,.
CASRPDRVYGYTF,TGCGCCAGCAGACCCGACAGGGTCTATGGCTACACCTTC,TRBV5-1,.,TRBJ1-2,13,TRBD1
CASSGLQGSNEQFF,TGTGCCAGCAGCGGCCTACAGGGATCGAATGAGCAGTTCTTC,TRBV5-4,.,TRBJ2-1,14,.
CASSLSVGRVDEQFF,TGTGCCAGCAGCTTAAGTGTGGGCAGGGTTGATGAGCAGTTCTTC,TRBV7-3,few,TRBJ2-1,15,.
CASSLRAGWNEQFF,TGTGCCAGCAGCTTACGGGCGGGATGGAATGAGCAGTTCTTC,TRBV11-2,.,TRBJ2-1,14,.
CASSQDRGGPNYGYTF,TGCGCCAGCAGCCAAGATCGAGGGGGACCGAACTATGGCTACACCTTC,TRBV4-3,.,TRBJ1-2,16,.
CASRWQGLTNSPLHF,TGTGCCAGCAGGTGGCAGGGGCTAACCAATTCACCCCTCCACTTT,TRBV7-2,.,TRBJ1-6,15,.
CASSLSSGNTIYF,TGTGCCAGCAGTCTTAGCTCTGGAAACACCATATATTTT,TRBV27,.,TRBJ1-3,13,.
CASSSPPGSGRYNEQFF,TGTGCCAGCAGTTCCCCCCCGGGTAGCGGGAGGTACAATGAGCAGTTCTTC,TRBV6-2/TRBV6-3,once,TRBJ2-1,17,TRBD2
CASSNSPAHDEQYF,TGTGCCAGTAGCAACAGCCCGGCCCACGACGAGCAGTACTTC,TRBV19,.,TRBJ2-7,14,.
CASSADTGEYGYTF,TGTGCCAGTAGTGCCGACACAGGGGAATATGGCTACACCTTC,TRBV19,.,TRBJ1-2,14,TRBD1
CASSRDRVNSPLHF,TGTGCCAGTAGCCGAGACAGGGTTAATTCACCCCTCCACTTT,TRBV19,.,TRBJ1-6,14,TRBD1
CASRSLRGVETQYF,TGTGCCAGCAGATCCCTCCGGGGGGTCGAGACCCAGTACTTC,TRBV5-8,.,TRBJ2-5,14,TRBD2
CASSLGYNNEQFF,TGTGCCAGCAGCTTGGGCTACAACAATGAGCAGTTCTTC,TRBV7-9,.,TRBJ2-1,13,.
CASSFGRVYEQYF,TGTGCCAGCAGTTTTGGCAGGGTTTACGAGCAGTACTTC,TRBV12-3/TRBV12-4,.,TRBJ2-7,13,.
CASSVPGQFYNEQFF,TGTGCCAGCAGCGTCCCGGGACAGTTCTACAATGAGCAGTTCTTC,TRBV7-6,.,TRBJ2-1,15,TRBD1
CASITGAINNEQFF,TGTGCCAGCATCACAGGGGCCATTAACAATGAGCAGTTCTTC,TRBV2,.,TRBJ2-1,14,TRBD1
CASSIAGADYEQYF,TGTGCCAGTAGTATAGCGGGAGCAGATTACGAGCAGTACTTC,TRBV19,.,TRBJ2-7,14,.
CASSRDRGQSIF,TGTGCCAGCAGCCGCGACAGGGGCCAAAGTATCTTC,TRBV3-1/TRBV3-2,.,TRBJ2-1,12,TRBD1
CASSLQGRGTEAFF,TGCGCCAGCAGCCTACAGGGAAGAGGTACTGAAGCTTTCTTT,TRBV4-3,.,TRBJ1-1,14,.
CASNREGGSQPQHF,TGTGCCAGCAACCGAGAAGGCGGGAGCCAGCCCCAGCATTTT,TRBV2,once,TRBJ1-5,14,.
CASSPKDGGSSPLHF,TGTGCCAGCTCACCCAAGGACGGAGGGAGCTCACCCCTCCACTTT,TRBV18,few,TRBJ1-6,15,.
CASSEKVGQGGKGQTEAFF,TGTGCCAGCAGTGAAAAGGTGGGGCAGGGGGGCAAGGGTCAGACTGAAGCTTTCTTT,TRBV6-1,.,TRBJ1-1,19,TRBD1
CASSLGWAMGDTNTGELFF,TGTGCCAGCAGCTTAGGTTGGGCGATGGGGGACACGAACACCGGGGAGCTGTTTTTT,TRBV7-9,.,TRBJ2-2,19,.
CASSATGTTEAFF,TGTGCCAGCAGCGCGACAGGGACCACTGAAGCTTTCTTT,TRBV25-1,.,TRBJ1-1,13,TRBD1
CASSGATQFF,TGTGCCAGCAGCGGGGCAACTCAATTCTTC,TRBV3-1/TRBV3-2,.,TRBJ2-1,10,.
CASSMVGTEAFF,TGTGCCAGTAGTATGGTTGGAACTGAAGCTTTCTTT,TRBV19,.,TRBJ1-1,12,.
CASSLGEMNTEAFF,TGTGCCAGCAGCTTGGGGGAGATGAACACTGAAGCTTTCTTT,TRBV7-9,.,TRBJ1-1,14,.
CASSPGLYSTGELFF,TGTGCCAGCAGCCCGGGACTTTACTCCACCGGGGAGCTGTTTTTT,TRBV5-4,.,TRBJ2-2,15,.
CASSQDGTGSEKLFF,TGCGCCAGCAGCCAAGACGGGACAGGGAGTGAAAAACTGTTTTTT,TRBV4-3,.,TRBJ1-4,15,TRBD1
CASSFGAGTAYEQYF,TGTGCTAGCAGCTTTGGAGCGGGGACCGCCTACGAGCAGTACTTC,TRBV7-7,.,TRBJ2-7,15,TRBD2
CATSDSRQGRQPQHF,TGTGCCACCAGTGATTCCCGACAGGGGCGTCAGCCCCAGCATTTT,TRBV24-1,few,TRBJ1-5,15,TRBD1
CASRAGLAGGPSSYF,TGTGCCAGCAGGGCGGGACTAGCGGGAGGGCCCTCATCCTACTTC,TRBV2,.,TRBJ2-5,15,TRBD2
CASSLGRGGQETQYF,TGCGCCAGCAGCTTGGGCCGGGGGGGTCAAGAGACCCAGTACTTC,TRBV5-1,.,TRBJ2-5,15,TRBD2
CASSKGHQKDEQYF,TGTGCCAGCAGTAAGGGACATCAAAAAGACGAGCAGTACTTC,TRBV6-2/TRBV6-3,few,TRBJ2-7,14,.
CASSGTRSAYNEQFF,TGTGCCAGCAGCGGAACTAGATCGGCCTACAATGAGCAGTTCTTC,TRBV4-2,.,TRBJ2-1,15,.
CASSPHPSGGLMGDTQYF,TGCGCCAGCAGCCCGCACCCCTCGGGAGGACTGATGGGAGATACGCAGTATTTT,TRBV5-1,.,TRBJ2-3,18,TRBD2
CASSYRPETQYF,TGTGCCAGCAGTTACCGCCCTGAGACCCAGTACTTC,TRBV6-2/TRBV6-3,.,TRBJ2-5,12,.
CASSSGLPDEKLFF,TGCGCCAGCAGCTCGGGACTTCCTGATGAAAAACTGTTTTTT,TRBV5-1,once,TRBJ1-4,14,.
CASSYSSRGKVNEQFF,TGTGCCAGCAGTTACTCGAGTAGAGGCAAAGTGAATGAGCAGTTCTTC,TRBV6-2/TRBV6-3,.,TRBJ2-1,16,.
CASSSSGTAAYGYTF,TGTGCCAGCAGCTCGTCCGGGACCGCCGCCTATGGCTACACCTTC,TRBV11-2,.,TRBJ1-2,15,.
CASSSGGGGYEQYF,TGTGCCAGCAGTTCGGGAGGGGGGGGATACGAGCAGTACTTC,TRBV28,once,TRBJ2-7,14,TRBD2
CASSLALGGAGELFF,TGTGCCAGCAGCTTAGCTCTGGGGGGGGCCGGGGAGCTGTTTTTT,TRBV7-2,.,TRBJ2-2,15,TRBD2
CASSPQTDRNTEAFF,TGTGCCAGCTCACCCCAGACTGACAGGAACACTGAAGCTTTCTTT,TRBV18,once,TRBJ1-1,15,.